These 17 T cell receptor beta chains came from one sample sequenced in a study of beta chain features in type 1 diabetes. Sequenced material consisted of expressed TCRB transcripts (all of the isolated RNA was reverse transcribed). Profiling relied on immunoSEQ multiplex PCR, and the TCRdb table lists in-frame clones only, not all of them. The table has hundreds of thousands of clones, less than 20% seen once. The specimen was naive CD4+ T cells from blood. The receptor source for this set is a man younger than 35 in good health.

The table lists this clone with a few counts. The rearrangement links TRBV25-1 to TRBJ2-5, with a possible D match to TRBD2 (7 bases). Germline V gives CDR1 MGHDK, CDR2 SYGVNS. The germline V and J ends were trimmed by 1 base and 9 bases, with 21 bases remaining between them. The CDR3 is 16 amino acids. The CDR3 reads CASSEFPGGPAGAQYF. The CDR3 DNA follows: TGTGCCAGCAGTGAATTCCCCGGGGGCCCGGCGGGGGCCCAGTACTTC.

J is TRBJ1-5 and V is TRBV9; 10 nucleotides agree with TRBD1. Germline-derived CDR1 and CDR2 are SGDLS and YYNGEE. Trimming removed 4 bases from V and 4 bases from J; junction bases left unmatched: 8. The CDR3 is 16 residues long. In DNA form, the CDR3 reads TGTGCCAGCAGCCCTGACAGGGGGCATGGAAATCAGCCCCAGCATTTT. Protein sequence: CASSPDRGHGNQPQHF.

The gene calls are TRBV4-3 and TRBJ1-5; D is unresolved. Trimming removed 0 bases from V and 0 bases from J, with 15 bases in between. Germline V gene sequence: CDR1 LGHNA, CDR2 YSLEER. The CDR3 runs to 18 residues. CDR3 DNA sequence: TGCGCCAGCAGCCAAGAGGTTAGCGACTGGGATAGCAATCAGCCCCAGCATTTT. Translated: CASSQEVSDWDSNQPQHF.

This clone was picked up a small number of times. V usage is TRBV28 and J usage is TRBJ1-5; 10 bases map to TRBD1. V lost 6 bases and J lost 7; bases outside the gene matches: 6. Germline values: CDR1 MDHEN, CDR2 SYDVKM. The CDR3 sequence is 14 residues long. CDR3 DNA: TGTGCCAGCAGGGGGACAGGGGAAAACCAGCCCCAGCATTTT. Translation gives CASRGTGENQPQHF.

This clone appeared a few times. This chain joins TRBV20-1 and TRBJ2-7; D is possibly TRBD1 (6 bases). V dropped 7 bases and J dropped 2 bases, with 9 bases sitting between them. The germline V gene has CDR1 DFQATT and CDR2 SNEGSKA (reference sequence). The CDR3 spans 11 residues. The CDR3 loop reads CSVKGAYEQYF. Written as DNA, the CDR3 is TGCAGTGTGAAGGGGGCCTACGAGCAGTACTTC.

In its sample, this clone was seen a few times. The rearrangement links TRBV30 to TRBJ1-4, with D hard to call. The CDR3 runs to 14 residues. Germline assignment: CDR1 GTSNPN and CDR2 SVGIG (reference sequence). V was clipped by 0 bases and J by 4 bases, with 9 bases between them. In nucleotides, the CDR3 is TGTGCCTGGAGTGTCGGCGCGAATAATGAAAAACTGTTTTTT. Translated, it gives CAWSVGANNEKLFF. Combining the CDR3 with reference TRBV30 and TRBJ1-4 gives the whole variable domain SQTIHQWPATLVQPVGSPLSLECTVEGTSNPNLYWYRQAAGRGLQLLFYSVGIGQISSEVPQNLSASRPQDRQFILSSKKLLLSDSGFYLCAWSVGANNEKLFFGSGTQLSVL.

This clone showed up just a few times. The chain uses TRBV28 and TRBJ1-5; D may be TRBD1 (6 bases). Trimming cost V 4 bases and J 9 bases, with 16 bases left between them. Germline loops: CDR1 MDHEN, CDR2 SYDVKM. The length of the CDR3 is 14 residues. CDR3: CASSSPQGPAPQHF. The CDR3 nucleotides are TGTGCCAGCAGTTCTCCACAGGGCCCTGCGCCCCAGCATTTT.

This clone appeared once. The chain couples TRBV27 to TRBJ2-5; 12 bases are shared with TRBD1. J was trimmed by 5 bases and V by 6 bases; bases with no gene match: 16. The CDR3 extends over 18 amino acids. Germline V gene data show CDR1 as MNHEY and CDR2 as SMNVEV (reference sequence). CDR3 protein: CASSLLEYWDRGRETQYF. The DNA of the CDR3 is TGTGCCAGCAGCCTTCTGGAATATTGGGACAGGGGGCGGGAGACCCAGTACTTC.

This clone was detected only a few times. The rearrangement links TRBV7-9 to TRBJ2-2; D gene uncertain. The CDR3 runs to 15 residues. V lost 5 bases and J 4 bases, leaving 14 bases between the germline ends. Germline V gives CDR1 SEHNR, CDR2 FQNEAQ (reference sequence). In nucleotides, the CDR3 is TGTGCCAGCAGCCCGAGGCGATTCTCCACCGGGGAGCTGTTTTTT. It yields the protein CASSPRRFSTGELFF.

The gene calls are TRBV2 and TRBJ1-2; D perhaps matches TRBD1 (6 bases). The CDR3 consists of 13 residues. Germline assignment: CDR1 SNHLY and CDR2 FYNNEI. With 3 bases removed from V and 5 bases from J, the gap between germline ends came to 10 bases. The DNA for the CDR3 is TGTGCCAGCAGTGAGTGGGGGGCATATGGCTACACCTTC. It yields the protein CASSEWGAYGYTF.

The V gene is TRBV6-5, the J gene TRBJ2-5; the match to TRBD2 covers 12 bases. This CDR3 has 14 amino acids. CDR1 is MNHEY and CDR2 is SVGAGI in the germline V gene. With V trimmed by 10 bases and J by 4 bases, 7 bases remained unmatched. The CDR3 DNA reads as TGTGCCACTAAACTAGCGGGGGGTTTAGAGACCCAGTACTTC. Its protein is CATKLAGGLETQYF.

This chain links TRBV7-9 with TRBJ1-4; D call uncertain. This CDR3 comprises 10 residues. Trimming left V 8 bases short and J 3 bases short, with 1 base between. From germline, CDR1 is SEHNR and CDR2 FQNEAQ (reference sequence). DNA for the CDR3: TGTGCCAGCTCTAATGAAAAACTGTTTTTT. It specifies CASSNEKLFF.

The chain has TRBV4-1 and TRBJ2-5; 7 nucleotides line up with TRBD1. V shed 2 bases and J 5 bases; nucleotides not matched to a gene: 2. The CDR3 extends over 13 amino acids. Germline V gene lookup returns CDR1 MGHRA and CDR2 YSYEKL. CDR3 in DNA: TGCGCCAGCAGCCAAACAGGGGAGGAGACCCAGTACTTC. This sequence encodes CASSQTGEETQYF.

The table lists this clone with a few counts. V and J are TRBV7-9 and TRBJ1-5, with a possible D match to TRBD1 (5 bases). CDR1 SEHNR and CDR2 FQNEAQ come from the germline V gene (reference sequence). V lost 5 bases and J 2 bases, leaving 19 bases between the germline ends. CDR3 length: 17 amino acids. DNA of the CDR3: TGTGCCAGCAGCCCACAAGTGGGGCTTGAGGGCAATCAGCCCCAGCATTTT. Protein: CASSPQVGLEGNQPQHF.

The chain combines TRBV18 with TRBJ1-5; the D gene is possibly TRBD1 (6 bases). V shed 6 bases and J shed 2 bases, with 14 bases lying between them. The germline V gene encodes CDR1 KGHSH and CDR2 LQKENI. The CDR3 has 15 residues. The CDR3 sequence: CASSPAGGGNQPQHF. The DNA for the CDR3 is TGTGCCAGCTCCCCAGCTGGGGGCGGCAATCAGCCCCAGCATTTT.

The CDR3 loop is CASSLAGGNTQYF. CDR3 DNA sequence: TGTGCCAGCAGCTTAGCGGGCGGCAATACGCAGTATTTT. The chain links TRBV7-2 to TRBJ2-3; D remains unclear. Trimming stripped 0 bases from V and 7 bases from J, with 8 bases between. The germline gives CDR1 SGHTA, CDR2 FQGNSA. The CDR3 length is 13 residues.

The rearrangement joins TRBV9 to TRBJ2-2; TRBD2 aligns across 8 bases. The germline gives CDR1 SGDLS, CDR2 YYNGEE. The CDR3 sequence is 16 residues long. The V and J ends lost 0 bases and 4 bases, in that order; junction bases with no gene match: 5. CDR3 loop: CASSVATSGITGELFF. The CDR3 DNA reads as TGTGCCAGCAGCGTAGCAACTAGCGGAATCACCGGGGAGCTGTTTTTT.